One TCR beta chain is described in this entry. Data came from immunoSEQ multiplex PCR; TCRdb stores just in-frame clones and leaves some out. This table has about 1,500,000 clones, roughly 96% appearing once. Between the trimmed V and J ends, which lost 5 bases and 6 bases, there was a span of 15 bases. Germline CDR1 SGHTA, CDR2 FQGNSA. This CDR3 is built from 14 residues. This record comes from a study of shared clonotypes between healthy human individuals. The source of this sequence is a man under 40 in good health. V usage is TRBV7-2 and J usage is TRBJ2-3; D not resolved. The specimen sequenced was naive CD4+ T cells sorted from blood. Subset in this sample: CD45RA+ positively selected. The CDR3 loop is CASSPEPVVDTQYF. CDR3 nucleotide sequence: TGTGCCAGCAGCCCTGAACCGGTAGTTGATACGCAGTATTTT.